This TCR beta chain was retrieved from a study of CD8 T cells in Susac syndrome. A quantity of about 0.5 to 1 ug RNA underwent reverse transcription using random hexamers. TCRdb ran MiXCR on the immunoSEQ multiplex PCR reads and lists one entry per CDR3 protein. The profile shows over 120,000 distinct CDR3 sequences, approximately 93% of them singletons. The CDR3 length is 14 residues. CDR1 is SGHRS and CDR2 is YFSETQ in the germline V gene. Between the trimmed V and J ends, which lost 4 bases and 0 bases, there was a span of 7 bases. This chain joins TRBV5-1 and TRBJ1-4, with D unresolved. The material sequenced was CD4+ T cells from PBMCs. This sequence was found in a human donor in good health. The CDR3 loop reads CASSGTATNEKLFF. CDR3 coding DNA: TGCGCCAGCAGCGGTACTGCAACTAATGAAAAACTGTTTTTT.